These 24 T cell receptor beta chains were all obtained from the same sample, sequenced in a study of shared clonotypes between healthy human individuals (dated by TCRdb to about 2020). Libraries were constructed by the immunoSEQ multiplex PCR assay. TCRdb provides this immuneACCESS table in a form limited to in-frame rearrangements. Some clones are lacking; in checked studies, under half of them reflect an unresolved V gene, and why the rest are absent is not known. This sample gives around 600,000 clones in total; approximately 95% of them show up just once. 0.095% to 0.14% of the sample is taken by the ten largest. CD8 naive samples consisted of CD45RO-negative cells that were positively selected for CCR7, yielding a CD45RA+CCR7+ population without TemRA cells. The sequenced sample consisted of naive CD8+ T cells sorted from blood. Interpreted using the paper, the cell subset or site label stands for: CD45RA+CCR7+. The receptors shown here come from a woman aged 25 to 39 in good health.

J is TRBJ2-7 and V is TRBV7-8; no firm D call. The length of the CDR3 is 14 residues. Trimming left V 1 base short and J 0 bases short, with 7 bases between. CDR1 and CDR2 from the germline V gene are SGHVS and FQNEAQ. This CDR3 is CASSLGIPSYEQYF. The CDR3 nucleotides are TGTGCCAGCAGCTTAGGTATCCCCTCCTACGAGCAGTACTTC. The full variable domain, in which reference TRBV7-8 and TRBJ2-7 provide the parts outside the CDR3, is GAGVSQSPRYKVAKRGQDVALRCDPISGHVSLFWYQQALGQGPEFLTYFQNEAQLDKSGLPSDRFFAERPEGSVSTLKIQRTQQEDSAVYLCASSLGIPSYEQYFGPGTRLTVT.

V and J are TRBV28 and TRBJ2-5; D is possibly TRBD2 (5 bases). The tail of the sequence fits TRBJ2-7 better, so the J call may be wrong. CDR3 length: 13 residues. Germline CDR1 is MDHEN and CDR2 is SYDVKM. CDR3 sequence reads: CASSSELGYEQYF. In nucleotides, the CDR3 is TGTGCCAGCAGTTCGGAACTAGGTTACGAGCAGTACTTC.

This clone was seen only once. The gene calls are TRBV4-1 and TRBJ1-1, with 9 bases aligning to TRBD1. The junction had 9 bases not matched to a gene; V was cut back by 1 base and J by 6 bases. CDR1 and CDR2 from the germline V gene are MGHRA and YSYEKL. The CDR3 length is 16 residues. This CDR3 is CASSQGGGQGLSEAFF. Written as DNA, the CDR3 is TGCGCCAGCAGCCAAGGGGGGGGACAGGGACTTTCTGAAGCTTTCTTT.

The chain employs TRBV7-2 and TRBJ2-7, with D unresolved. Trimming shortened V by 5 bases and J by 4 bases, and 12 bases separated the two germline ends. The CDR3 spans 13 residues. Germline loops: CDR1 SGHTA, CDR2 FQGNSA. The CDR3 here is CASSLPRFYEQYF. DNA of the CDR3: TGTGCCAGCAGCCTCCCCCGTTTTTACGAGCAGTACTTC.

The rearrangement joins TRBV2 to TRBJ1-3; D gene ambiguous. The germline V gene has CDR1 SNHLY and CDR2 FYNNEI. CDR3 length equals 14 residues. Trimming left V 1 base short and J 3 bases short, with 7 bases between. As DNA, the CDR3 is TGTGCCAGCAGTGAAGGGGTATTTGGAAACACCATATATTTT. It specifies CASSEGVFGNTIYF.

The gene calls are TRBV2 and TRBJ2-1; 9 nucleotides line up with TRBD2. The junction had 2 bases not matched to a gene; V was cut back by 2 bases and J by 3 bases. Germline loops: CDR1 SNHLY, CDR2 FYNNEI. The CDR3 loop spans 15 amino acids. CDR3 nucleotides: TGTGCCAGCAGTGAACTAGCGGGAAACTACAATGAGCAGTTCTTC. Translated, it gives CASSELAGNYNEQFF. Combining the CDR3 with reference TRBV2 and TRBJ2-1 gives the whole variable domain EPEVTQTPSHQVTQMGQEVILRCVPISNHLYFYWYRQILGQKVEFLVSFYNNEISEKSEIFDDQFSVERPDGSNFTLKIRSTKLEDSAMYFCASSELAGNYNEQFFGPGTRLTVL.

With regard to this clone: This sample also contains other DNA sequences that code for the same CDR3. The gene calls are TRBV15 and TRBJ2-7, with D unclear. V was trimmed by 0 bases and J by 1 base, leaving 7 bases between them. This CDR3 has 14 amino acids. In germline, CDR1 is LNHNV, CDR2 YYDKDF (reference sequence). The CDR3 DNA is TGTGCCACCAGCAGAGATAGCCTTTCCTACGAGCAGTACTTC. Protein product: CATSRDSLSYEQYF.

This chain connects TRBV5-1 to TRBJ2-1, with 14 bases fitting TRBD2. Trimming took 0 bases from V and 7 from J; bases not matched to a gene: 3. The CDR3 runs to 16 residues. Germline V gene sequence: CDR1 SGHRS, CDR2 YFSETQ. The CDR3 DNA reads TGCGCCAGCAGCTTGGAAGGGACTAGCGGGAGTAATGAGCAGTTCTTC. Amino acid sequence: CASSLEGTSGSNEQFF.

The chain carries TRBV6-6 and TRBJ2-7; D unresolved. Germline-derived CDR1 and CDR2 are MNHNY and SVGAGI (reference sequence). Between the trimmed V and J ends, which lost 10 bases and 3 bases, there was a span of 13 bases. There are 12 residues in the CDR3. The CDR3 reads CATLTDNYEQYF. In nucleotides, the CDR3 is TGTGCCACTCTCACCGATAACTACGAGCAGTACTTC.

V is TRBV5-8 and J is TRBJ2-5; 8 bases match TRBD2. The end of the DNA fits TRBJ2-7 better, so the J call may be wrong. The germline gives CDR1 SGHTS, CDR2 YDEGEE. This CDR3 has 15 amino acids. The CDR3 reads CASSLGIAGSHEQYF. The CDR3 DNA sequence: TGTGCCAGCAGCTTGGGAATAGCGGGATCCCACGAGCAGTACTTC.

V and J are TRBV5-1 and TRBJ2-7; the D is unclear. Germline V CDR1 and CDR2: SGHRS, YFSETQ. The CDR3 extends over 13 amino acids. Trimming stripped 3 bases from V and 1 base from J, with 8 bases between. CDR3 in DNA: TGCGCCAGCAGCTCCGACGAGTCCTACGAGCAGTACTTC. Its protein product is CASSSDESYEQYF. The full variable domain, its missing parts supplied by reference TRBV5-1 and TRBJ2-7, is KAGVTQTPRYLIKTRGQQVTLSCSPISGHRSVSWYQQTPGQGLQFLFEYFSETQRNKGNFPGRFSGRQFSNSRSEMNVSTLELGDSALYLCASSSDESYEQYFGPGTRLTVT.

This clone was detected only a few times. The same CDR3 arises from other DNA sequences in this sample as well. This chain uses TRBV28 with TRBJ2-7; D gene uncertain. Germline CDR1 reads MDHEN; CDR2 reads SYDVKM. V was shortened by 3 bases and J by 2 bases, with 8 bases between the two germline ends. The CDR3 spans 13 residues. In DNA form, the CDR3 reads TGTGCCAGCAGTTTGGGTTACACCTACGAGCAGTACTTC. It codes for CASSLGYTYEQYF.

The chain couples TRBV29-1 to TRBJ2-7; TRBD1 matches at 7 bases. The germline V gene encodes CDR1 SQVTM and CDR2 ANQGSEA. The CDR3 has 16 residues. V shed 4 bases, J shed 2 bases, and the junction held 14 bases outside the gene matches. CDR3 sequence: CSVVRIPDRATYEQYF. The CDR3 coding sequence is TGCAGCGTTGTCCGGATCCCAGACAGGGCGACCTACGAGCAGTACTTC.

The V call is TRBV6-5, the J call TRBJ2-1, with TRBD1 as a possible D gene (6 bases). Germline values: CDR1 MNHEY, CDR2 SVGAGI. Trimming removed 0 bases from V and 14 bases from J, with 11 bases in between. The CDR3 runs to 12 residues. CDR3: CASSYSKGVEFF. The DNA for the CDR3 is TGTGCCAGCAGTTACTCAAAGGGGGTAGAGTTCTTC.

Concerning this clone itself: Other nucleotide sequences from this sample produce the same CDR3. J is TRBJ2-7 and V is TRBV28, with TRBD1 matching over 8 bases. V was pared by 5 bases and J by 2 bases, with 5 bases of the junction left unmatched. Looked up from germline, CDR1 is MDHEN and CDR2 is SYDVKM. This CDR3 spans 14 amino acids. CDR3 coding DNA: TGTGCCAGCAGTCTAGGACAGGGCACCTACGAGCAGTACTTC. Translated, it gives CASSLGQGTYEQYF.

The chain combines TRBV5-6 with TRBJ1-3; perhaps TRBD1 as D (6 bases). Germline V gives CDR1 SGHDT, CDR2 YYEEEE. The CDR3 has 15 residues. The V gene lost 5 bases and the J gene lost 0 bases, with 12 bases spanning the gap. The chain's CDR3 is CASSYGQSSGNTIYF. CDR3 DNA: TGTGCCAGCAGTTATGGACAGAGCTCTGGAAACACCATATATTTT. Full variable domain (rest looked up from reference TRBV5-6 and TRBJ1-3): DAGVTQSPTHLIKTRGQQVTLRCSPKSGHDTVSWYQQALGQGPQFIFQYYEEEERQRGNFPDRFSGHQFPNYSSELNVNALLLGDSALYLCASSYGQSSGNTIYFGEGSWLTVV.

This chain links TRBV28 with TRBJ2-4; TRBD1 matches at 7 bases. Trimming cost V 5 bases and J 0 bases; bases outside gene matches: 1. CDR1 is MDHEN and CDR2 is SYDVKM in the germline V gene. The CDR3 totals 14 residues. The CDR3 here is CASSGDRAKNIQYF. The DNA of the CDR3 is TGTGCCAGCAGTGGGGACAGAGCCAAAAACATTCAGTACTTC. Full variable domain (outside the CDR3, taken from reference TRBV28 and TRBJ2-4): DVKVTQSSRYLVKRTGEKVFLECVQDMDHENMFWYRQDPGLGLRLIYFSYDVKMKEKGDIPEGYSVSREKKERFSLILESASTNQTSMYLCASSGDRAKNIQYFGAGTRLSVL.

This sequence joins TRBV11-2 and TRBJ2-1; 10 nucleotides align to TRBD2. The germline CDR1 and CDR2 sequences are SGHAT and FQNNGV. The CDR3 sequence is 15 residues long. J was trimmed by 10 bases and V by 3 bases; bases with no gene match: 9. CDR3: CASSFRTSGVLEQFF. In DNA form, the CDR3 reads TGTGCCAGCAGCTTTAGAACTAGCGGGGTGCTGGAGCAGTTCTTC.

The chain recombines TRBV5-1 with TRBJ2-7, with TRBD2 matching 9 bases. The CDR3 length is 16 residues. After removal of 0 bases from V and 0 bases from J, the junction contained 4 bases not matched to a gene. CDR1 is SGHRS and CDR2 is YFSETQ in the germline V gene. Here the CDR3 reads CASSLEASGDSYEQYF. CDR3 DNA: TGCGCCAGCAGCTTGGAGGCTAGCGGGGACTCCTACGAGCAGTACTTC.

A note on this clone: Distinct nucleotide sequences in the sample also encode this CDR3. The chain is built from TRBV28 and TRBJ1-5, with D unresolved. Germline CDR1 is MDHEN and CDR2 is SYDVKM. The CDR3 is 14 residues long. V was clipped by 8 bases and J by 0 bases, with 11 bases between them. The DNA of the CDR3 is TGTGCCAGCCGGCGGGGATATAGCAATCAGCCCCAGCATTTT. Its protein is CASRRGYSNQPQHF.

The V call is TRBV11-2, the J call TRBJ2-5, with D possibly TRBD1 on 5 matching bases. The CDR3 has 18 residues. V lost 0 bases to trimming and J lost 2 bases, with 19 bases between them. The germline gives CDR1 SGHAT, CDR2 FQNNGV. CDR3 residues: CASSLEGVAGLGQETQYF. Written as DNA, the CDR3 is TGTGCCAGCAGCTTAGAGGGTGTGGCAGGGTTGGGGCAAGAGACCCAGTACTTC.

On this clone itself: Other DNA sequences of this sample code for an identical CDR3. The gene calls are TRBV7-9 and TRBJ2-3; 9 bases agree with TRBD1. The CDR3 loop spans 15 amino acids. The junction had 7 bases not matched to a gene; V was cut back by 6 bases and J by 3 bases. CDR1 SEHNR and CDR2 FQNEAQ come from the germline V gene (reference sequence). DNA of the CDR3: TGTGCCAGCAGTCCCGGGACAGGGATAACAGATACGCAGTATTTT. As protein: CASSPGTGITDTQYF.

This chain joins TRBV5-4 and TRBJ1-1; the D is unclear. Trimming took off 6 bases at V and 0 bases at J, with 12 bases between the two ends. CDR1 is SGHNT, CDR2 YYREEE, per germline (reference sequence). The CDR3 spans 14 residues. Written as DNA, the CDR3 is TGTGCCAGCACCGAAGACCTTATGAACACTGAAGCTTTCTTT. This gives the protein CASTEDLMNTEAFF.

The genes are TRBV27 and TRBJ2-1; weak D call: TRBD2 (6 bases). This CDR3 contains 14 residues. Trimming left V 3 bases short and J 5 bases short, with 11 bases between. CDR1 and CDR2 (germline): MNHEY, SMNVEV (reference sequence). This CDR3 reads CASSFGLTDNEQFF. CDR3 DNA sequence: TGTGCCAGCAGTTTCGGACTAACCGACAATGAGCAGTTCTTC.